The 14 T cell receptor beta chains reported below all come from one sample, sequenced in a study of blood T cell repertoires in COVID-19. Sequencing used immunoSEQ multiplex PCR; TCRdb keeps in-frame clones, though not all of them. Of 40,000 to 55,000 clones in the sample, about 80% are singletons; the top ten hold around 17%. Sequenced sample: peripheral blood. The receptor set was obtained from a man aged 65-85 years with acute or convalescent COVID-19.

This clone was found once. V is TRBV4-3 and J is TRBJ2-5, with 7 bases fitting TRBD2. The J segment lost 3 bases and the V segment lost 0 bases, leaving 10 bases of the junction unmatched. The CDR3 runs to 17 residues. CDR1 is LGHNA and CDR2 is YSLEER in the germline V gene. DNA for the CDR3: TGCGCCAGCAGCCAAGACACTCTCGGCGGGGGAAAAGAGACCCAGTACTTC. Translation gives CASSQDTLGGGKETQYF.

The chain has TRBV5-6 and TRBJ1-2; D possibly corresponds to TRBD1 (5 bases). V dropped 0 bases and J dropped 8 bases, with 11 bases sitting between them. In germline, CDR1 is SGHDT, CDR2 YYEEEE. The CDR3 is 13 amino acids. CDR3 DNA sequence: TGTGCCAGCAGCTTGGCAGGGATCGGGGGCTACACCTTC. It translates to CASSLAGIGGYTF.

This clone appeared once. V gene TRBV7-8 combines with J gene TRBJ1-4; 8 bases fit TRBD1. The germline gives CDR1 SGHVS, CDR2 FQNEAQ. V gave up 3 bases and J gave up 2 bases; unmatched junction bases: 5. CDR3 length: 16 residues. The CDR3 loop reads CASSFQGAVTNEKLFF. The CDR3 bases are TGTGCCAGCAGCTTTCAGGGGGCGGTCACTAATGAAAAACTGTTTTTT.

V gene TRBV7-9 combines with J gene TRBJ2-7; 10 nucleotides line up with TRBD2. This CDR3 region has 16 residues. Germline CDR1 is SEHNR and CDR2 is FQNEAQ (reference sequence). V gave up 4 bases and J gave up 0 bases; unmatched junction bases: 6. CDR3 amino acids: CASSSSGRGSSYEQYF. The CDR3 DNA is TGTGCCAGCAGCTCCAGCGGGAGGGGAAGCTCCTACGAGCAGTACTTC.

The V gene is TRBV15, the J gene TRBJ1-2; 7 nucleotides agree with TRBD1. Trimming cost V 1 base and J 7 bases; bases outside gene matches: 12. This CDR3 contains 16 residues. Per the germline V gene, CDR1 is LNHNV and CDR2 is YYDKDF (reference sequence). CDR3 nucleotide sequence: TGTGCCACCAGCAGAGGAAACCCGACAGGGAATTCTGGCTACACCTTC. Its protein is CATSRGNPTGNSGYTF. The whole variable domain, remainder taken from reference TRBV15 and TRBJ1-2, is DAMVIQNPRYQVTQFGKPVTLSCSQTLNHNVMYWYQQKSSQAPKLLFHYYDKDFNNEADTPDNFQSRRPNTSFCFLDIRSPGLGDTAMYLCATSRGNPTGNSGYTFGSGTRLTVV.

This clone showed up just once. The CDR3 is CASKRTSVTDTQYF. In DNA, the CDR3 is TGTGCCAGCAAAAGGACTAGCGTCACAGATACGCAGTATTTT. V gene TRBV7-9 combines with J gene TRBJ2-3, with 9 bases that match TRBD2. Germline V gives CDR1 SEHNR, CDR2 FQNEAQ (reference sequence). This CDR3 is built from 14 residues. The junction had 4 bases not matched to a gene; V was cut back by 7 bases and J by 2 bases.

The rearrangement uses TRBV28 and TRBJ1-2, with 9 bases matching TRBD1. After removal of 3 bases from V and 7 bases from J, the junction contained 6 bases not matched to a gene. This CDR3 region has 14 residues. Germline values: CDR1 MDHEN, CDR2 SYDVKM. CDR3: CASSLLQGASGYTF. For the CDR3, the DNA is TGTGCCAGCAGTTTGTTACAGGGGGCGAGTGGCTACACCTTC.

This chain uses TRBV28 with TRBJ1-2, with 7 positions matching TRBD1. V lost 4 bases to trimming and J lost 2 bases; unmatched junction nucleotides: 7. This CDR3 has 15 amino acids. Germline CDR1 reads MDHEN; CDR2 reads SYDVKM. The chain's CDR3 is CASSSQGGVNYGYTF. CDR3 bases: TGTGCCAGCAGTTCCCAGGGGGGAGTCAACTATGGCTACACCTTC.

V gene TRBV10-3 combines with J gene TRBJ1-2, with a possible D match to TRBD1 (5 bases). Germline assignment: CDR1 ENHRY and CDR2 SYGVKD. This CDR3 has 11 amino acids. The germline V and J ends were trimmed by 6 bases and 3 bases, with 5 bases remaining between them. The CDR3 here is CAIRGDYGYTF. In DNA form, the CDR3 reads TGTGCCATCAGAGGGGACTATGGCTACACCTTC.

The rearrangement links TRBV10-2 to TRBJ2-1; 8 nucleotides line up with TRBD2. From germline, CDR1 is WSHSY and CDR2 SAAADI. The CDR3 runs 15 residues. After removal of 4 bases from V and 4 bases from J, the junction contained 6 bases not matched to a gene. The chain's CDR3 is CASSGTSPPYNEQFF. In nucleotides, the CDR3 is TGCGCCAGCAGTGGGACTAGCCCCCCTTACAATGAGCAGTTCTTC.

The chain is built from TRBV2 and TRBJ1-5; TRBD1 is a possible D gene (5 bases). The germline CDR1 and CDR2 sequences are SNHLY and FYNNEI. The CDR3 has 13 residues. Trimming cost V 4 bases and J 10 bases, with 14 bases left between them. In nucleotides, the CDR3 is TGTGCCAGCAGTGGCGGGGGTTCAATACCCCAGCATTTT. Protein product: CASSGGGSIPQHF.

This clone has more than one count but fewer than ten. This chain connects TRBV12-5 to TRBJ2-3; the match to TRBD2 covers 7 bases. The length of the CDR3 is 19 residues. Germline V gene data show CDR1 as LGHNT and CDR2 as FRNRAP. Trimming took 3 bases from V and 1 from J; bases not matched to a gene: 16. CDR3 bases: TGTGCTAGTGGTTTCTTGGCGCTAGCGGCATTTTCTGGCACAGATACGCAGTATTTT. This translates into CASGFLALAAFSGTDTQYF.

About this clone itself: In the same sample, other DNA sequences code for this CDR3. The chain uses TRBV19 and TRBJ2-1; 8 bases align to TRBD2. The ends lost 1 base at V and 1 base at J; junction bases unmatched: 0. Germline assignment: CDR1 LNHDA and CDR2 SQIVND (reference sequence). The CDR3 has 15 residues. CDR3 amino acids: CASSIGGGSYNEQFF. The DNA for the CDR3 is TGTGCCAGTAGTATAGGCGGGGGGTCCTACAATGAGCAGTTCTTC. Using reference TRBV19 and TRBJ2-1 for the parts outside the CDR3, the full variable domain is DGGITQSPKYLFRKEGQNVTLSCEQNLNHDAMYWYRQDPGQGLRLIYYSQIVNDFQKGDIAEGYSVSREKKESFPLTVTSAQKNPTAFYLCASSIGGGSYNEQFFGPGTRLTVL.

The rearrangement joins TRBV18 to TRBJ1-3; 12 nucleotides line up with TRBD1. The trim removed 3 bases at V and 0 bases at J, leaving 6 bases unmatched. This CDR3 is built from 18 residues. Germline values: CDR1 KGHSH, CDR2 LQKENI. The CDR3 is CASSPGDRGLISGNTIYF. In nucleotides, the CDR3 is TGTGCCAGCTCACCCGGGGACAGGGGGCTTATCTCTGGAAACACCATATATTTT.